The 2 T cell receptor beta chains listed next were all sequenced from one sample in a study of T cell repertoires in cytomegalovirus infection. In TCRdb, the reads were re-called with MiXCR into one record per CDR3 protein. The sample lists hundreds of thousands of distinct CDR3 sequences; approximately 40% were seen once. These receptors' antigens are unknown. The specimen was cultured PBMCs, collected from culture after CMV antigen stimulation. The origin of the receptors is a human donor in good health (CMV status not recorded). Some clones in this sample may be carry-over from other donors' samples.

The sample holds a few counts of this clonotype. The chain carries TRBV19 and TRBJ2-1; TRBD2 aligns across 7 bases. The germline CDR1 and CDR2 sequences are LNHDA and SQIVND (reference sequence). This CDR3 spans 13 amino acids. The V and J ends lost 1 base and 12 bases, in that order; junction bases with no gene match: 6. The CDR3: CASSIAGLPGQFF. CDR3 DNA: TGTGCCAGTAGTATAGCGGGACTACCGGGGCAGTTCTTC.

This chain joins TRBV12-3 or TRBV12-4 and TRBJ1-4; D not certain. The CDR3 contains 14 residues. Trimming removed 6 bases from V and 8 bases from J, with 16 bases in between. CDR3 bases: TGTGCCAGCAGCTCCGGCCTAAAAGACGAAAAACTGTTTTTT. Its translation: CASSSGLKDEKLFF.